This T cell receptor (beta chain) derives from a study of long-term antiretroviral therapy in people with HIV. The overall study: The immediate-ART recommendation dates to 2015, and the earliest samples predate it by about a decade.

Study results and limitations: Pre-ART expanded clones dominated the repertoire at every time point. Diversity went up after ART and still fell short of transplant donor controls.

This CDR3 contains 15 residues. Trimming stripped 3 bases from V and 2 bases from J, with 14 bases between. CDR1 SGDLS and CDR2 YYNGEE come from the germline V gene. Comments on this clone: Its antigen is unknown.

A v3.0 immunoSEQ assay was performed at survey level. Sequencing used immunoSEQ multiplex PCR; TCRdb keeps in-frame clones, though not all of them. The table shows tens of thousands of clones, with around 80% occurring only once. The sequences come from unsorted PBMCs, collected 1.5 years after starting antiretroviral therapy. The V gene is TRBV9, the J gene TRBJ1-1; D is possibly TRBD1 (6 bases). This clonotype was obtained from a man under 40 with HIV. CDR3 nucleotide sequence: TGTGCCAGCAGCGAAGACCAGGGGATTAACACTGAAGCTTTCTTT. Amino acid sequence: CASSEDQGINTEAFF.